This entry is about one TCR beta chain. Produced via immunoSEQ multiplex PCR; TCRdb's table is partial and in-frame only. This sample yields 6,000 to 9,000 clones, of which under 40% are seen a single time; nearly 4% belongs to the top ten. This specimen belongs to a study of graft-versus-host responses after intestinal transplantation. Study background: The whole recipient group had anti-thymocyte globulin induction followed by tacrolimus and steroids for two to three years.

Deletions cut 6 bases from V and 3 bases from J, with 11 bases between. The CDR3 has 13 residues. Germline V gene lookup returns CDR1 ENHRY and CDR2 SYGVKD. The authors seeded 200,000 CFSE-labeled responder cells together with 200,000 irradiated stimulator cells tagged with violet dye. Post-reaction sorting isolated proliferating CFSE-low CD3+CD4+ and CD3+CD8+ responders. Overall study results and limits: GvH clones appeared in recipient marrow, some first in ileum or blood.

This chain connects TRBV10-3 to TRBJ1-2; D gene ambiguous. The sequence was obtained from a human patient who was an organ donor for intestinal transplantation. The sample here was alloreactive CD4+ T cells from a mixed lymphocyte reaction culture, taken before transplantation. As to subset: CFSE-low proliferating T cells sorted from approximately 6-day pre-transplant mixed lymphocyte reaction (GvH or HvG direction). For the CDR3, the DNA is TGTGCCATCAGGATGGGAGTTGACTATGGCTACACCTTC. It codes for CAIRMGVDYGYTF.